In its sample, the clone carrying this TCR beta chain was seen a few times. Its target is unknown. The source of the sample is a study of blood T cells in healthy people across ages. Study-wide results and caveats: Diversity of TCR beta correlated strongly with naive T cell percentage.

Primers used in a second PCR of about 7 to 12 cycles were a sample-barcoded 5' primer and a J-beta primer mix. TCRdb itself ran the 5' RACE reads through MiXCR, one entry per CDR3 protein. The data contain about 760,000 distinct CDR3 sequences, around 25% of them singletons. Germline-derived CDR1 and CDR2 are SEHNR and FQNEAQ (reference sequence). V lost 6 bases, J lost 3 bases, and 8 bases stayed unmatched. The CDR3 spans 16 residues. The sample was also linked to a second study, of T cells of mothers and their children.

This TCR came from a boy aged 10-17 years in good health. The V and J genes are TRBV7-9 and TRBJ2-2; 9 nucleotides agree with TRBD1. Sequenced sample: blood. The CDR3 sequence is CASRLPGQGHTGELFF. Here the CDR3 DNA reads TGTGCCAGCAGACTACCGGGACAGGGACACACCGGGGAGCTGTTTTTT.